The source of this T cell receptor beta chain is a study of response to subunit inactivated influenza vaccine. V shed 2 bases and J 2 bases; nucleotides not matched to a gene: 6. Germline assignment: CDR1 GTSNPN and CDR2 SVGIG (reference sequence). The length of the CDR3 is 15 residues. TCRdb called the RT-PCR reads again in MiXCR, with one record for every CDR3 protein. The sample lists under 800,000 distinct CDR3 sequences; approximately 14% were seen once. Turning to this clonotype: Its antigen is currently unknown.

Findings of the study overall: Every seasonal influenza vaccination brings in few new T cells, the authors suggested.

The sequenced sample was PBMCs from blood, obtained around 14 days before vaccination. This clonotype was obtained from a man aged 50-59 years who received an inactivated influenza vaccine. The chain employs TRBV30 and TRBJ2-3; 8 bases agree with TRBD1. CDR3 sequence reads: CAWSHRGTLTDTQYF. The CDR3 DNA reads as TGTGCCTGGAGTCACAGGGGGACCCTCACAGATACGCAGTATTTT. The complete variable domain, with remaining parts taken from reference TRBV30 and TRBJ2-3, reads SQTIHQWPATLVQPVGSPLSLECTVEGTSNPNLYWYRQAAGRGLQLLFYSVGIGQISSEVPQNLSASRPQDRQFILSSKKLLLSDSGFYLCAWSHRGTLTDTQYFGPGTRLTVL.